This T cell receptor (beta chain) came from a study of blood T cells in healthy people across ages. Per germline, CDR1 SGHKS and CDR2 YYEKEE (reference sequence). The length of the CDR3 is 11 residues. With 5 bases removed from V and 10 bases from J, the gap between germline ends came to 10 bases. This clonotype was counted between two and nine times. PCR was performed a second time for about 6 to 12 cycles using a sample-barcoded 5' primer and a J-beta primer mix. In TCRdb, the 5' RACE reads were re-called with MiXCR into one record per CDR3 protein. This sample has about 670,000 distinct CDR3 sequences, with 35% to 50% found just once.

The chain combines TRBV5-5 with TRBJ2-1, with no clear D. Sequences were obtained from blood. This clonotype was obtained from a man older than 75 in good health. CDR3 loop: CASSQDWEQFF. CDR3 bases: TGTGCCAGCAGTCAGGATTGGGAGCAGTTCTTC.